The rows below give T cell receptor beta chains drawn from one sample of a study of blood T cell repertoires in COVID-19. Measured with immunoSEQ multiplex PCR; TCRdb has only the in-frame clones, and not every one. The data show roughly 76,000 clones, roughly 90% seen once. The material sequenced was peripheral blood. The receptor set was obtained from a man between 65 and 85 years old with active or convalescent COVID-19. The CDR3 runs from the conserved cysteine through the conserved F or W. The D gene is left open where the match is weak. Some rows have no size entry. The others give once, few or many, or a class for an expanded clone.

size,J,V,D,DNA,CDR3
NA,TRBJ2-5,TRBV7-8,TRBD1,TGTGCCAGCAGCAGGGGGACAGATATGTACCAAGAGACCCAGTACTTC,CASSRGTDMYQETQYF
NA,TRBJ2-7,TRBV10-3,TRBD2,TGTGCCATCAGACTAGCGGGAGTTGGTGAGCAGTACTTC,CAIRLAGVGEQYF
NA,TRBJ2-7,TRBV28,TRBD1,TGTGCCAGCAGTTTAGGGGGACAGGGGGAGCAGTACTTC,CASSLGGQGEQYF
NA,TRBJ1-6,TRBV28,TRBD1,TGTGCCAGCAGTTTAGGGACAGGGTTTTTGTCACCCCTCCACTTT,CASSLGTGFLSPLHF
NA,TRBJ1-2,TRBV19,NA,TGTGCCAGCGACGTGGGGGACACACGGAGCTATGGCTACACCTTC,CASDVGDTRSYGYTF
NA,TRBJ2-3,TRBV4-2,TRBD2,TGTGCCAGCAGCCAAAGAAGGGCTAGCGGGAGCACAGATACGCAGTATTTT,CASSQRRASGSTDTQYF
NA,TRBJ1-2,TRBV28,TRBD1,TGTGCCAGCAGTCCCCTCGGTATTCGGGACAGGGACTTTAACTATGGCTACACCTTC,CASSPLGIRDRDFNYGYTF
few,TRBJ1-2,TRBV30,NA,TGTGCCTGGAGTGTAGAGGCCAACTATGGCTACACCTTC,CAWSVEANYGYTF
NA,TRBJ2-5,TRBV20-1,NA,TGCAGTGCTACACAAGAGACCCAGTACTTC,CSATQETQYF
NA,TRBJ2-2,TRBV7-2,TRBD2,TGTGCCAGCAGCGGACGACTGGGGAGGGACACCGGGGAGCTGTTTTTT,CASSGRLGRDTGELFF
NA,TRBJ1-1,TRBV20-1,NA,TGCAGTGCTAGTATTATGGGCAGAGCAGCTTTCTTT,CSASIMGRAAFF
NA,TRBJ1-5,TRBV18,NA,TGTGCCAGCTCACCTGGCCCTCTGACGGGTCAGCCCCAGCATTTT,CASSPGPLTGQPQHF
NA,TRBJ1-6,TRBV5-1,TRBD1,TGCGCCAGCAGAGGACAGGATGATTCACCCCTCCACTTT,CASRGQDDSPLHF
NA,TRBJ2-7,TRBV7-9,NA,TGTGCCAGCAGCCCAAGAGGGGGAAGCTCCTACGAGCAGTACTTC,CASSPRGGSSYEQYF
NA,TRBJ1-4,TRBV28,TRBD1,TGTGCCAGCAGGACAGGGACGAATGAAAAACTGTTTTTT,CASRTGTNEKLFF
NA,TRBJ2-7,TRBV7-9,NA,TGTGCCAGCAGCCCACGGGAGGGGGCTAACGAGCAGTACTTC,CASSPREGANEQYF
NA,TRBJ2-3,TRBV13,TRBD2,TGTGCCAGCAGTCCGGCCGGCGGGAGGGGTGGGGCAGATACGCAGTATTTT,CASSPAGGRGGADTQYF
NA,TRBJ2-7,TRBV15,NA,TGTGCCACCGAGTGGGCCCTTGGGTCCTACGAGCAGTACTTC,CATEWALGSYEQYF
NA,TRBJ2-3,TRBV15,NA,TGTGCCACCAGCAGAGATCTCCTGGGGGCTGGCACAGATACGCAGTATTTT,CATSRDLLGAGTDTQYF
once,TRBJ1-1,TRBV18,NA,TGTGCCAGCTCACCAATGAGGGAAAACATGAACACTGAAGCTTTCTTT,CASSPMRENMNTEAFF
NA,TRBJ1-1,TRBV3-1/TRBV3-2,NA,TGTGCCAGCAGCCTTGGACAAACGCGATGGACTGAAGCTTTCTTT,CASSLGQTRWTEAFF
NA,TRBJ2-3,TRBV20-1,NA,TGCAGTGCTAGTCGAGGCCGCGACACAGATACGCAGTATTTT,CSASRGRDTDTQYF
NA,TRBJ2-7,TRBV10-3,TRBD1,TGTGCCATCAGTTCCAGGGGGCGGGCCGAGCAGTACTTC,CAISSRGRAEQYF
NA,TRBJ1-4,TRBV7-2,NA,TGTGCCAGCAGGTCGGGGGTGGCTAATGAAAAACTGTTTTTT,CASRSGVANEKLFF
NA,TRBJ2-7,TRBV30,NA,TGTGCCTGGAGTGTCTTTGACGAGCAGTACTTC,CAWSVFDEQYF
once,TRBJ2-3,TRBV10-3,TRBD1,TGTGCCGCCTCCAACAGGGGGCAAGGGGATACGCAGTATTTT,CAASNRGQGDTQYF
NA,TRBJ2-3,TRBV7-2,NA,TGTGCCAGCAGCTTAGACGGGAGTGGGTCAGATACGCAGTATTTT,CASSLDGSGSDTQYF
NA,TRBJ1-5,TRBV6-1,TRBD1,TGTGCCAGCAGTGATCGCGGACAGGTTAATCAGCCCCAGCATTTT,CASSDRGQVNQPQHF
NA,TRBJ2-1,TRBV2,TRBD2,TGTGCCAGCACTCTCGGGCCACGGGGGGATGGGAACAATGAGCAGTTCTTC,CASTLGPRGDGNNEQFF
NA,TRBJ2-5,TRBV5-5,NA,TGTGCCAGCAGCCAAGGACTCGAACGGTGGTTAGGTTTAAAGACCCAGTACTTC,CASSQGLERWLGLKTQYF
NA,TRBJ2-7,TRBV28,TRBD1,TGTGCCACCGGGACAGGGCCCTCCGAGCAGTACTTC,CATGTGPSEQYF
NA,TRBJ2-7,TRBV5-1,NA,TGCGCCAGCAGCTTGTATTCAGGGGCGGGTGAGCAGTACTTC,CASSLYSGAGEQYF
NA,TRBJ2-1,TRBV6-5,TRBD1,TGTGCCAGCAGTTGGGACAGGGGCACATACAATGAGCAGTTCTTC,CASSWDRGTYNEQFF
once,TRBJ1-2,TRBV7-9,NA,TGTGCCAGCAGCCAAACAGGGTTCTATGGCTACACCTTC,CASSQTGFYGYTF
NA,TRBJ2-7,TRBV11-3,NA,TGTGCCAGCAGCTTACAGGGTGACGGCTCCTACGAGCAGTACTTC,CASSLQGDGSYEQYF
NA,TRBJ2-7,TRBV2,NA,TGTGCCAGCTCGTCGTCCGGCTACGAGCAGTACTTC,CASSSSGYEQYF
NA,TRBJ1-1,TRBV2,TRBD1,TGTGCCAGCAGTGAAGGGACAGGGGCACAAGCTTTCTTT,CASSEGTGAQAFF
NA,TRBJ2-7,TRBV28,TRBD2,TGTGCCAGCAGTTTTGTCGGGACTAGCGGGAGTCTGAACTACGAGCAGTACTTC,CASSFVGTSGSLNYEQYF
NA,TRBJ1-2,TRBV24-1,NA,TGTGCCACCAGTGATCCGGGACTGCGTTATGGCTACACCTTC,CATSDPGLRYGYTF
few,TRBJ1-5,TRBV19,TRBD1,TGTGCCAGTAGTCCCAAGGGACAGTTAATCAATCAGCCCCAGCATTTT,CASSPKGQLINQPQHF
NA,TRBJ2-5,TRBV11-3,TRBD2,TGTGCCAGCAGCTTTGGGACTAGCGGGACAGAGACCCAGTACTTC,CASSFGTSGTETQYF
NA,TRBJ1-5,TRBV18,TRBD1,TGTGCCAGCTCACCATTAGGACAGGGCGTCGGGAATCAGCCCCAGCATTTT,CASSPLGQGVGNQPQHF
NA,TRBJ2-2,TRBV6-5,TRBD2,TGTGCCAGCAGTTATTCCATAGCGGGACCTACCGGGGAGCTGTTTTTT,CASSYSIAGPTGELFF
NA,TRBJ2-7,TRBV7-2,TRBD2,TGTGCCAGCAGCCCGCGGGCGGGGGGCGAGCAGTACTTC,CASSPRAGGEQYF
NA,TRBJ2-7,TRBV28,TRBD2,TGTGCCAGCAGTCCTCCCAGAGGGGCGGGAGTGAACTACGAGCAGTACTTC,CASSPPRGAGVNYEQYF